This is a list of T cell receptor beta chains from one sample in a study of blood T cell repertoires in COVID-19. This table comes from immunoSEQ multiplex PCR, and its TCRdb copy is limited to in-frame clones, with some not included. This sample has 74,000 or so clones, with roughly 89% found just once. The sample comprised peripheral blood. These receptors all stem from a man aged 50-60 years with active COVID-19. The CDR3 runs from the conserved cysteine through the conserved F or W. The D gene is left open where the match is weak. Part of the rows lack a size; the others show once, few, many or a class for expanded clones.

CDR3 length	V gene	D gene	J gene	clone size	CDR3 DNA	CDR3 protein
14	TRBV12-5	.	TRBJ2-2	once	TGTGCTAGTGGAACAGGGTTTTCCGCCGGGGAGCTGTTTTTT	CASGTGFSAGELFF
13	TRBV2	TRBD1	TRBJ1-2	.	TGTGCCAGCAGACCTGGGACAGGGGATGGCTACACCTTC	CASRPGTGDGYTF
14	TRBV7-2	.	TRBJ1-5	few	TGTGCCAGCAGCTCAAAAGCAGGGAGGCAGCCCCAGCATTTT	CASSSKAGRQPQHF
15	TRBV7-2	.	TRBJ1-2	few	TGTGCCAGCAGTACCCCCCGGGGAAGCGTAGTTGGCTACACCTTC	CASSTPRGSVVGYTF
15	TRBV9	TRBD1	TRBJ1-5	once	TGTGCCAGCAGCGCAACCGGGACAGGGGATCAGCCCCAGCATTTT	CASSATGTGDQPQHF
14	TRBV9	.	TRBJ2-7	.	TGTGCCAGCAGCCCACGGCCGGAGTCCTACGAGCAGTACTTC	CASSPRPESYEQYF
12	TRBV2	.	TRBJ1-2	.	TGTGCCAGCAGTGAGTCGGTCGGGAGCTACACCTTC	CASSESVGSYTF
11	TRBV6-5	.	TRBJ2-1	.	TGTGCCAGCAGTTCCTATGATGAGCAGTTCTTC	CASSSYDEQFF
13	TRBV2	TRBD1	TRBJ1-2	.	TGTGCCAGCAGTGAAGACAGGGGGCCTGGCTACACCTTC	CASSEDRGPGYTF
14	TRBV28	.	TRBJ2-7	.	TGTGCCAGCAGTTTGGGAGGGGGGAGCTACGAGCAGTACTTC	CASSLGGGSYEQYF
13	TRBV6-5	.	TRBJ2-3	once	TGTGCCAGCACCCCAAGGGGTACAGATACGCAGTATTTT	CASTPRGTDTQYF
15	TRBV2	.	TRBJ1-2	.	TGTGCCAGCAGTGAATTGCGGAGGACTAACTATGGCTACACCTTC	CASSELRRTNYGYTF
15	TRBV4-1	TRBD1	TRBJ2-3	.	TGCGCCAGCAGCCTTGGGACAGTTAGCACAGATACGCAGTATTTT	CASSLGTVSTDTQYF
13	TRBV29-1	.	TRBJ2-6	.	TGCAGCGTTGCAGGGTCCGGGGCCAACGTCCTGACTTTC	CSVAGSGANVLTF
15	TRBV23-1	TRBD2	TRBJ2-7	few	TGCGCCAGCTCCCGGACTAGCGGGGTAATTAACGAGCAGTACTTC	CASSRTSGVINEQYF
13	TRBV12-3/TRBV12-4	.	TRBJ2-5	.	TGTGCCAGCAGGAGGGCAGGGGGGGAGACCCAGTACTTC	CASRRAGGETQYF
14	TRBV2	.	TRBJ2-7	.	TGTGCCAGCAGTTACAGGGTAGGGACCTACGAGCAGTACTTC	CASSYRVGTYEQYF
13	TRBV2	.	TRBJ2-1	.	TGTGCCAGCAGGTTCAGCTCCTACAATGAGCAGTTCTTC	CASRFSSYNEQFF
12	TRBV18	.	TRBJ1-2	.	TGTGCCAGCTCACCCAGCCAGGGAATACACACCTTC	CASSPSQGIHTF
13	TRBV12-3/TRBV12-4	.	TRBJ1-1	once	TGTGCCAGCAGACCGCGTCAGGGCCCTGAAGCTTTCTTT	CASRPRQGPEAFF
13	TRBV9	.	TRBJ2-7	.	TGTGCCAGCAGCCCAGGGCTAACCTACGAGCAGTACTTC	CASSPGLTYEQYF
16	TRBV4-1	TRBD2	TRBJ2-1	.	TGCGCCAGCAGCCGGTCCGGGGTAGCGGGGGGTCGTGAGCAGTTCTTC	CASSRSGVAGGREQFF
15	TRBV10-3	TRBD1	TRBJ1-2	.	TGTGCCATCAGCTCGATTTCCTTAGGGGGCCGCGGCTACACCTTC	CAISSISLGGRGYTF
14	TRBV7-9	.	TRBJ2-7	.	TGTGCCAGCAGCCATCCTTCGACGGGATACGAGCAGTACTTC	CASSHPSTGYEQYF
15	TRBV6-2/TRBV6-3	TRBD1	TRBJ2-1	.	TGTGCCAGCAGTGCCCGGGACAGGGATCTTAATGAGCAGTTCTTC	CASSARDRDLNEQFF
13	TRBV7-3	.	TRBJ1-1	.	TGTGCCAGCAGCCCCAGACGGGACACTGAAGCTTTCTTT	CASSPRRDTEAFF
17	TRBV4-1	.	TRBJ2-5	.	TGCGCCAGCAGCCCGGTCGGTTCTGCGGGGGCCGGAGAGACCCAGTACTTC	CASSPVGSAGAGETQYF
15	TRBV9	.	TRBJ1-3	once	TGTGCCAGCAGCCTAGACAGCTACTCTGGAAACACCATATATTTT	CASSLDSYSGNTIYF
13	TRBV7-3	.	TRBJ2-3	.	TGTGCCAGCAGCCCCATAGGAGCAGATACGCAGTATTTT	CASSPIGADTQYF
16	TRBV9	.	TRBJ1-4	.	TGTGCCAGCAGCCCTACCCGCGGGGTAGTTCGGGAAAAACTGTTTTTT	CASSPTRGVVREKLFF
17	TRBV4-1	.	TRBJ1-1	.	TGCGCCAGCAGCCAAGAACCCCCGGGCAGGGAAAACACTGAAGCTTTCTTT	CASSQEPPGRENTEAFF
16	TRBV15	TRBD2	TRBJ2-5	.	TGTGCCACCAGCAGAGATCATAAGGCGGGGGGAGAGACCCAGTACTTC	CATSRDHKAGGETQYF
12	TRBV19	.	TRBJ1-4	.	TGTGCCAGTAGTCCCCGGACACGAAAACTGTTTTTT	CASSPRTRKLFF
13	TRBV4-1	TRBD2	TRBJ2-7	.	TGCGCCAGCAGCCAAGGACTAGCGGGCGAGCAGTACTTC	CASSQGLAGEQYF
13	TRBV10-3	.	TRBJ1-1	.	TGTGCCATCAAGGCAGGGGCGAACACTGAAGCTTTCTTT	CAIKAGANTEAFF
14	TRBV7-8	TRBD2	TRBJ2-5	once	TGTGCAACCTTAGGAGCGGGGGCATGGGAGACCCAGTACTTC	CATLGAGAWETQYF
14	TRBV6-5	TRBD2	TRBJ2-7	.	TGTGCCAGCAGTTATGGACTAGCTCGCTACGAGCAGTACTTC	CASSYGLARYEQYF
13	TRBV5-4	.	TRBJ1-1	.	TGTGCCAGCAGCTCACAGACGAACACTGAAGCTTTCTTT	CASSSQTNTEAFF
15	TRBV18	.	TRBJ2-2	few	TGTGCCAGCTCACCACAATCGGGGTACACCGGGGAGCTGTTTTTT	CASSPQSGYTGELFF
13	TRBV5-6	.	TRBJ1-2	.	TGTGCCAGCAGCCGGGGGGTGAACTATGGCTACACCTTC	CASSRGVNYGYTF
13	TRBV28	.	TRBJ1-2	.	TGTGCCAGCACCCTGGGTACGGGCTATGGCTACACCTTC	CASTLGTGYGYTF
13	TRBV5-6	.	TRBJ1-2	.	TGTGCCAGCAGCCTCCCGACAGGTGGAGGCTACACCTTC	CASSLPTGGGYTF
14	TRBV2	.	TRBJ2-2	.	TGTGCCAGCCGGTACGAGGCGAACACCGGGGAGCTGTTTTTT	CASRYEANTGELFF
17	TRBV2	.	TRBJ2-2	once	TGTGCCAGCAGTGACCCTCGAACAGGGCACAACACCGGGGAGCTGTTTTTT	CASSDPRTGHNTGELFF
17	TRBV5-1	TRBD1	TRBJ1-3	.	TGCGCCAGCAGCTTGGAGGGACAGGGTAGCTCTGGAAACACCATATATTTT	CASSLEGQGSSGNTIYF
14	TRBV5-8	.	TRBJ2-3	.	TGTGCCAGCACCCGGGGAGCCTCGGAAGATACGCAGTATTTT	CASTRGASEDTQYF
17	TRBV15	.	TRBJ2-2	.	TGTGCCACCGGCAGAGTGATACTAGTCGGCAACACCGGGGAGCTGTTTTTT	CATGRVILVGNTGELFF
16	TRBV5-1	TRBD2	TRBJ2-5	.	TGCGCCAGCAGCTTGAGGCTAGCGGGGGACCAAGAGACCCAGTACTTC	CASSLRLAGDQETQYF
15	TRBV5-6	TRBD2	TRBJ2-3	.	TGTGCCAGCAGTTACCAGCGGGGACGCACAGATACGCAGTATTTT	CASSYQRGRTDTQYF
14	TRBV27	.	TRBJ2-5	.	TGTGCCAGCAGTTTATTGCGGGGCGGAGAGACCCAGTACTTC	CASSLLRGGETQYF
15	TRBV18	TRBD1	TRBJ2-7	.	TGTGCCAGCTCACCGAGGACAGGGGGTTATTACGAGCAGTACTTC	CASSPRTGGYYEQYF
17	TRBV4-1	.	TRBJ2-7	once	TGCGCCAGCAGCCGCCTCGATACGCCTAGGGGCTCCTACGAGCAGTACTTC	CASSRLDTPRGSYEQYF
12	TRBV3-1/TRBV3-2	TRBD1	TRBJ2-3	once	TGTGCCAGCAGCCAACCCAGGGGGACGCAGTATTTT	CASSQPRGTQYF
14	TRBV25-1	TRBD1	TRBJ2-7	.	TGTGCCAGCAGTTCCGGGACAGGGTATTACGAGCAGTACTTC	CASSSGTGYYEQYF
13	TRBV5-1	.	TRBJ2-5	once	TGCGCCAGCAGCTTCACAGGTAGCGAGACCCAGTACTTC	CASSFTGSETQYF